These 18 T cell receptor beta chains were all obtained from the same sample, sequenced in a study of cytomegalovirus exposure and HLA in healthy donors. It was with 60 Vbeta and 13 Jbeta primers that the PCR ran. Sequencing used immunoSEQ multiplex PCR; TCRdb keeps in-frame clones, though not all of them. The table has some 190,000 clones, about 85% seen once; the top ten hold 1.1% to 1.5%. The specimen was PBMCs. The source is a girl aged 10 to 17 in good health and CMV-seropositive.

This clone was picked up one time. J is TRBJ1-2 and V is TRBV2; possible D gene TRBD1, 5 bases. Germline values: CDR1 SNHLY, CDR2 FYNNEI. This CDR3 spans 10 amino acids. V lost 8 bases to trimming and J lost 8 bases, with 9 bases between them. CDR3 in amino acids: CASGGGGYTF. In DNA, the CDR3 is TGTGCCAGCGGGGGAGGCGGCTACACCTTC. The whole variable domain, remainder taken from reference TRBV2 and TRBJ1-2, is EPEVTQTPSHQVTQMGQEVILRCVPISNHLYFYWYRQILGQKVEFLVSFYNNEISEKSEIFDDQFSVERPDGSNFTLKIRSTKLEDSAMYFCASGGGGYTFGSGTRLTVV.

This rearrangement joins TRBV5-6 to TRBJ2-5; the D gene is possibly TRBD2 (6 bases). In germline, CDR1 is SGHDT, CDR2 YYEEEE. This CDR3 spans 13 amino acids. V gave up 5 bases and J gave up 4 bases, with 12 bases separating them. CDR3 region: CASRTGRRETQYF. The CDR3 region has the DNA TGTGCCAGCAGAACCGGGAGACGAGAGACCCAGTACTTC.

This clone showed up just once. The V gene is TRBV28, the J gene TRBJ2-7; 9 positions match TRBD2. This CDR3 comprises 15 residues. V dropped 4 bases and J dropped 3; count of bases not matched to a gene: 7. Germline lookup yields CDR1 MDHEN and CDR2 SYDVKM. In nucleotides, the CDR3 is TGTGCCAGCAGTTACCCCGGACTAGCGAGCTACGAGCAGTACTTC. Protein product: CASSYPGLASYEQYF.

This clone turned up a few times. V is TRBV4-2 and J is TRBJ2-2, with D perhaps matching TRBD1 (8 bases). Germline V gene lookup returns CDR1 LGHNA and CDR2 YNFKEQ. This CDR3 comprises 17 residues. V gave up 4 bases and J gave up 5 bases, with 20 bases separating them. The CDR3 bases are TGTGCCAGCAGCCCCCAGCAAGACAGGGGAGGGACCGGGGAGCTGTTTTTT. Translating gives CASSPQQDRGGTGELFF.

The chain couples TRBV27 to TRBJ1-2; a weak D match, TRBD1 (5 bases). The CDR3 extends over 15 amino acids. Germline-derived CDR1 and CDR2 are MNHEY and SMNVEV (reference sequence). Trimming removed 5 bases at V and 0 bases at J, with 13 bases between. In DNA, the CDR3 is TGTGCCAGCAGTCTGGGGCCACCCGCTAACTATGGCTACACCTTC. This gives the protein CASSLGPPANYGYTF.

The gene calls are TRBV7-9 and TRBJ2-1; TRBD2 matches at 8 bases. Germline loops: CDR1 SEHNR, CDR2 FQNEAQ (reference sequence). J was trimmed by 9 bases and V by 4 bases; bases with no gene match: 8. The CDR3 has 14 amino acids. This CDR3 is CASSSLSGKIEQFF. CDR3 coding DNA: TGTGCCAGCAGCTCCCTTAGCGGGAAAATTGAGCAGTTCTTC. Together with reference TRBV7-9 and TRBJ2-1, the CDR3 gives the full variable domain: DTGVSQNPRHKITKRGQNVTFRCDPISEHNRLYWYRQTLGQGPEFLTYFQNEAQLEKSRLLSDRFSAERPKGSFSTLEIQRTEQGDSAMYLCASSSLSGKIEQFFGPGTRLTVL.

The chain combines TRBV10-3 with TRBJ2-5; 14 bases are shared with TRBD2. Losses at the gene ends were 3 bases for V and 5 bases for J; bases not matched to a gene: 8. This CDR3 has 17 amino acids. The germline V gene encodes CDR1 ENHRY and CDR2 SYGVKD. The CDR3, as DNA: TGTGCCATCAGTGATTCGACTAGCGGGAGGGCCGGGGAGACCCAGTACTTC. Its protein product is CAISDSTSGRAGETQYF.

The CDR3 here is CASSLGGRGTLTDTQYF. In DNA form, the CDR3 reads TGTGCCAGCAGCTTAGGGGGCAGGGGAACCCTTACAGATACGCAGTATTTT. V and J are TRBV7-9 and TRBJ2-3; a possible D gene is TRBD1 (6 bases). Germline assignment: CDR1 SEHNR and CDR2 FQNEAQ (reference sequence). Trimming shortened V by 1 base and J by 3 bases, and 17 bases separated the two germline ends. The CDR3 is 17 residues long.

The chain is built from TRBV7-8 and TRBJ2-4; no definite D call. The CDR3 spans 16 residues. From germline, CDR1 is SGHVS and CDR2 FQNEAQ. The V end was cut by 5 bases, the J end by 1 base, with 15 bases between. For the CDR3, the DNA is TGTGCCAGCAGCGTATCTAGGCCGGGTGCCAAAAACATTCAGTACTTC. The encoded protein is CASSVSRPGAKNIQYF. The complete variable domain, with remaining parts taken from reference TRBV7-8 and TRBJ2-4, reads GAGVSQSPRYKVAKRGQDVALRCDPISGHVSLFWYQQALGQGPEFLTYFQNEAQLDKSGLPSDRFFAERPEGSVSTLKIQRTQQEDSAVYLCASSVSRPGAKNIQYFGAGTRLSVL.

This clone was counted a single time. The chain carries TRBV2 and TRBJ1-4, with a tentative D call TRBD1 (6 bases). The germline V gene encodes CDR1 SNHLY and CDR2 FYNNEI. V was clipped by 3 bases and J by 0 bases, with 8 bases between them. This CDR3 comprises 15 residues. The CDR3 coding sequence is TGTGCCAGCAGTGACAGGGGTGCAACTAATGAAAAACTGTTTTTT. Its translation: CASSDRGATNEKLFF.

This clone has a handful of counts. J is TRBJ1-1 and V is TRBV4-1; D is ambiguous. From germline, CDR1 is MGHRA and CDR2 YSYEKL. Trimming left V 4 bases short and J 0 bases short, with 18 bases between. CDR3 length: 17 residues. The CDR3 sequence: CASSLTTSTKMNTEAFF. The CDR3 nucleotides read TGCGCCAGCAGCCTGACAACTTCAACAAAGATGAACACTGAAGCTTTCTTT.

This clone was observed once. The chain recombines TRBV6-5 with TRBJ2-7, with 13 bases identical to TRBD2. The germline V gene encodes CDR1 MNHEY and CDR2 SVGAGI. CDR3 length: 15 amino acids. The V gene end was trimmed by 11 bases and the J gene end by 6 bases; junction bases not matched to a gene: 13. The CDR3 nucleotides read TGTGCCGGACCACCGACTAGCGGGAGGTTGGGCGAGCAGTACTTC. It is translated as CAGPPTSGRLGEQYF.

The J gene is TRBJ2-1, the V gene TRBV7-9; the D is unclear. Germline V lookup: CDR1 SEHNR, CDR2 FQNEAQ (reference sequence). Deletions cut 5 bases from V and 1 base from J, with 12 bases between. This CDR3 is built from 15 residues. CDR3 DNA: TGTGCCAGCAGCCCCCCCGAGAGGTCCTACAATGAGCAGTTCTTC. This encodes CASSPPERSYNEQFF.

J is TRBJ1-3 and V is TRBV5-8, with D perhaps TRBD1 (5 bases). Trimming removed 2 bases from V and 0 bases from J, with 12 bases in between. The CDR3 runs to 16 residues. The germline V gene has CDR1 SGHTS and CDR2 YDEGEE. In nucleotides, the CDR3 is TGTGCCAGCAGCTTATACGGCAGGGACTCTGGAAACACCATATATTTT. Its translation is CASSLYGRDSGNTIYF.

This rearrangement joins TRBV6-1 to TRBJ2-7; D ambiguous. The CDR3 consists of 11 residues. CDR1 is MNHNS and CDR2 is SASEGT in the germline V gene. Trimming removed 5 bases from V and 4 bases from J, with 6 bases in between. The CDR3 protein is CASSPFYEQYF. CDR3 DNA: TGTGCCAGCAGTCCCTTTTACGAGCAGTACTTC.

The chain combines TRBV2 with TRBJ2-3, with 13 bases lining up with TRBD2. With 6 bases clipped from V and 3 bases from J, the junction kept 6 bases outside the gene matches. The CDR3 totals 16 residues. CDR1 SNHLY and CDR2 FYNNEI come from the germline V gene. This CDR3 reads CASSYGLAGATDTQYF. The CDR3 coding sequence is TGTGCCAGCAGCTACGGACTAGCGGGAGCGACAGATACGCAGTATTTT.

Regarding this clone: An end of the junction differs from the germline gene, which may be a read error. The chain has TRBV5-1 and TRBJ1-1; D is possibly TRBD1 (5 bases). CDR3 length: 11 amino acids. From germline, CDR1 is SGHRS and CDR2 YFSETQ. The CDR3 loop is CASSADTEAFF. The CDR3 DNA is TGCGCCAGCAGCGCGGACACAGAAGCTTTCTTT.

The chain couples TRBV7-9 to TRBJ2-5; the D gene is possibly TRBD1 (6 bases). This CDR3 contains 13 residues. CDR1 and CDR2 (germline): SEHNR, FQNEAQ (reference sequence). V was trimmed by 3 bases and J by 5 bases, leaving 10 bases between them. The CDR3 loop is CASSFRGGETQYF. DNA of the CDR3: TGTGCCAGCAGCTTCAGGGGCGGGGAGACCCAGTACTTC.